The rows below give T cell receptor beta chains drawn from one sample of a study of blood T cell repertoires in COVID-19. The protocol was immunoSEQ multiplex PCR, while the TCRdb copy is restricted to in-frame clones and leaves out a portion. Of under 200,000 clones listed, 70% to 90% are singletons. Sequencing input: peripheral blood. Receptor source: a man aged 55 to 70 with active or convalescent COVID-19. CDR3s include the opening cysteine and the closing phenylalanine or tryptophan. A D gene is named only where the DNA matches it firmly. Clone size, where shown, is once, few, many, or a class for clones that have expanded.

TRBJ1-6	TRBV18	-	-	CASSPLSQSSYNSPLHF	TGTGCCAGCTCACCACTGTCACAGAGCTCCTATAATTCACCCCTCCACTTT
TRBJ1-2	TRBV9	-	few	CASSPQLGGGYGYTF	TGTGCCAGCAGCCCCCAGCTGGGTGGAGGCTATGGCTACACCTTC
TRBJ1-2	TRBV7-8	-	-	CASSTQQVYGYTF	TGTGCCAGCAGCACACAACAGGTCTATGGCTACACCTTC
TRBJ2-5	TRBV2	TRBD2	-	CASKDQRGGGETQYF	TGTGCCAGCAAGGACCAGCGGGGGGGCGGAGAGACCCAGTACTTC
TRBJ2-3	TRBV5-1	TRBD2	-	CASSWGTSGGRIGDTQYF	TGCGCCAGCAGCTGGGGGACTAGCGGGGGAAGGATAGGAGATACGCAGTATTTT
TRBJ1-3	TRBV7-9	-	-	CASSLAVTGLSGNTIYF	TGTGCCAGCAGCTTAGCTGTGACAGGTCTCTCTGGAAACACCATATATTTT
TRBJ2-2	TRBV4-1	-	-	CASSQRAATHTGELFF	TGCGCCAGCAGCCAACGAGCGGCGACTCACACCGGGGAGCTGTTTTTT
TRBJ1-6	TRBV19	-	once	CASSTDLGVRTGSPLHF	TGTGCCAGTAGTACGGACCTGGGAGTACGGACGGGATCACCCCTCCACTTT
TRBJ1-1	TRBV6-6	TRBD1	-	CASTRDRVSLRLMNTEAFF	TGTGCCAGCACTCGGGACAGGGTGTCACTCCGCCTTATGAACACTGAAGCTTTCTTT
TRBJ1-5	TRBV6-6	-	-	CASSNGHENQPQHF	TGTGCCAGCAGCAACGGACATGAGAATCAGCCCCAGCATTTT
TRBJ1-3	TRBV7-8	-	-	CASSLDVAGLGGNTIYF	TGTGCCAGCAGCTTAGACGTGGCAGGGCTAGGTGGAAACACCATATATTTT
TRBJ2-7	TRBV5-5	-	once	CASSFRDNSYEQYF	TGTGCCAGCAGCTTCAGGGACAACTCCTACGAGCAGTACTTC
TRBJ1-6	TRBV5-1	TRBD1	-	CASNLQGGQGPSPLHF	TGCGCCAGCAACCTGCAAGGAGGACAGGGACCTTCACCCCTCCACTTT
TRBJ2-7	TRBV5-1	-	-	CASSPGGDRYEQYF	TGCGCCAGCAGCCCCGGCGGGGATCGCTACGAGCAGTACTTC
TRBJ1-2	TRBV11-2	TRBD1	-	CASSFLTGVNGYTF	TGTGCCAGCAGCTTCCTGACAGGGGTTAATGGCTACACCTTC
TRBJ1-2	TRBV27	-	-	CASSLYVGGENYGYTF	TGTGCCAGCAGTTTGTACGTTGGGGGCGAAAACTATGGCTACACCTTC
TRBJ2-3	TRBV9	TRBD2	-	CASSVAGGTTDTQYF	TGTGCCAGCAGCGTAGCGGGGGGAACCACAGATACGCAGTATTTT
TRBJ2-5	TRBV5-1	TRBD2	-	CASTSPGGAETQYF	TGCGCCAGCACATCTCCGGGGGGGGCAGAGACCCAGTACTTC
TRBJ1-1	TRBV11-2	-	-	CASSGGTVPGAFF	TGTGCCAGCAGCGGGGGCACGGTACCCGGGGCTTTCTTT
TRBJ2-3	TRBV10-3	TRBD2	-	CAISEPRGGAGSSDTQYF	TGTGCCATCAGTGAACCTCGCGGGGGGGCGGGCAGCTCAGATACGCAGTATTTT
TRBJ1-2	TRBV30	-	-	CAWTPQWAVTNYGYTF	TGTGCCTGGACCCCCCAGTGGGCAGTTACTAACTATGGCTACACCTTC
TRBJ2-3	TRBV5-4	TRBD2	-	CASRVGGSGATDTQYF	TGTGCCAGCAGGGTCGGGGGTAGCGGGGCGACAGATACGCAGTATTTT
TRBJ1-6	TRBV6-4	-	-	CASSDSTQGNSPLHF	TGTGCCAGCAGTGACAGTACCCAGGGCAATTCACCCCTCCACTTT
TRBJ1-2	TRBV10-1	-	-	CASSESGRGRGYTF	TGCGCCAGCAGTGAGTCGGGGAGGGGAAGAGGCTACACCTTC
TRBJ2-5	TRBV5-1	-	-	CASSLSGQNQETQYF	TGCGCCAGCAGCTTGAGTGGGCAGAACCAAGAGACCCAGTACTTC
TRBJ2-3	TRBV6-5	-	-	CASSYEPGYGDTQYF	TGTGCCAGCAGTTATGAACCAGGGTATGGAGATACGCAGTATTTT
TRBJ2-7	TRBV7-8	-	-	CASSFEPGLSSYEQYF	TGTGCCAGCAGCTTTGAACCGGGACTGAGCTCCTACGAGCAGTACTTC
TRBJ2-7	TRBV11-2	-	-	CASSDVGRVHYEQYF	TGTGCCAGCAGCGACGTAGGTCGGGTCCACTACGAGCAGTACTTC
TRBJ1-2	TRBV5-1	TRBD1	-	CASSLVEGAVNYGYTF	TGCGCCAGCAGCTTGGTCGAGGGGGCGGTCAACTATGGCTACACCTTC
TRBJ2-3	TRBV29-1	TRBD2	once	CSVRTSGVTDTQYF	TGCAGCGTTCGGACTAGCGGGGTTACAGATACGCAGTATTTT
TRBJ2-4	TRBV6-6	TRBD2	few	CASSTLLAGGRNIQYF	TGTGCCAGCAGTACTCTCTTAGCGGGGGGGCGGAACATTCAGTACTTC
TRBJ1-4	TRBV29-1	TRBD1	-	CSAQTGANEKLFF	TGCAGCGCGCAGACAGGGGCTAATGAAAAACTGTTTTTT
TRBJ2-5	TRBV6-5	-	once	CASGTGLKETQYF	TGTGCCAGCGGAACAGGGCTAAAGGAGACCCAGTACTTC
TRBJ1-4	TRBV2	TRBD1	-	CASSDTGGREKLFF	TGTGCCAGCAGTGATACAGGGGGTAGGGAAAAACTGTTTTTT
TRBJ2-2	TRBV10-3	-	-	CAISGTSGGANTGELFF	TGTGCCATCAGTGGTACCTCGGGGGGCGCGAACACCGGGGAGCTGTTTTTT
TRBJ2-2	TRBV19	-	-	CASSIGSGSSNTGELFF	TGTGCCAGTAGTATAGGGTCGGGGTCTTCGAACACCGGGGAGCTGTTTTTT
TRBJ2-3	TRBV7-9	TRBD2	-	CASSVLAGFDTQYF	TGTGCCAGCAGCGTGCTAGCGGGGTTTGATACGCAGTATTTT
TRBJ1-5	TRBV19	-	-	CASKGVVSNQPQHF	TGTGCCAGTAAGGGGGTCGTCAGCAATCAGCCCCAGCATTTT
TRBJ2-2	TRBV9	-	once	CASSERGGDTGELFF	TGTGCCAGCAGCGAGAGGGGGGGCGACACCGGGGAGCTGTTTTTT
TRBJ1-2	TRBV11-2	TRBD1	-	CASSLNQGPDRGRYGYTF	TGTGCCAGCAGCTTAAATCAAGGGCCCGACAGGGGTCGCTATGGCTACACCTTC
TRBJ1-4	TRBV5-1	-	once	CASSLDVAGVPTNEKLFF	TGCGCCAGCAGCTTGGACGTGGCAGGGGTTCCAACTAATGAAAAACTGTTTTTT
TRBJ2-1	TRBV4-2	TRBD2	-	CASSQADSGGAPEQFF	TGTGCCAGCAGCCAAGCGGATAGCGGGGGGGCCCCTGAGCAGTTCTTC
TRBJ1-1	TRBV28	-	few	CASSTQTAEAFF	TGTGCCAGCAGTACACAGACAGCTGAAGCTTTCTTT
TRBJ1-5	TRBV29-1	TRBD1	-	CSVRQGDQPQHF	TGCAGCGTCAGACAGGGGGATCAGCCCCAGCATTTT
TRBJ2-3	TRBV7-9	TRBD2	-	CASSPLTSGSSWDTQYF	TGTGCCAGCAGCCCTCTGACTAGCGGGTCGTCTTGGGATACGCAGTATTTT
TRBJ2-5	TRBV5-1	-	-	CASSKNTETQYF	TGCGCCAGCAGCAAGAACACGGAGACCCAGTACTTC
TRBJ1-1	TRBV18	TRBD1	-	CASSGPGGLDTEAFF	TGTGCCAGCTCAGGACCAGGGGGTTTGGACACTGAAGCTTTCTTT
TRBJ1-2	TRBV4-2	-	-	CASSQDGGAPRGYGYTF	TGTGCCAGCAGCCAAGATGGGGGGGCCCCGAGGGGCTATGGCTACACCTTC
TRBJ2-2	TRBV18	-	-	CASSPGGEKSGELFF	TGTGCCAGCTCACCAGGAGGGGAAAAGTCCGGGGAGCTGTTTTTT
TRBJ2-1	TRBV15	-	-	CATSREGLGGHEQFF	TGTGCCACCAGCAGAGAGGGGTTAGGGGGTCATGAGCAGTTCTTC
TRBJ2-1	TRBV4-2	-	-	CASSQDYARSNEQFF	TGTGCCAGCAGCCAAGACTACGCTAGATCCAATGAGCAGTTCTTC
TRBJ1-2	TRBV30	-	-	CAWNGFGGDGYTF	TGTGCCTGGAACGGCTTCGGGGGGGATGGCTACACCTTC
TRBJ2-7	TRBV4-1	TRBD2	-	CASSPPPGAGGPHEQYF	TGCGCCAGCAGCCCCCCCCCAGGAGCGGGGGGGCCCCACGAGCAGTACTTC
TRBJ2-3	TRBV28	-	-	CASSLGPPWSTDTQYF	TGTGCCAGCAGTTTGGGGCCCCCATGGAGCACAGATACGCAGTATTTT
TRBJ1-1	TRBV10-2	-	-	CASSEFRLVQAFF	TGCGCCAGCAGTGAGTTCAGGCTCGTGCAGGCTTTCTTT
TRBJ2-1	TRBV15	TRBD2	once	CATKAGFSYNEQFF	TGTGCCACCAAAGCGGGGTTCTCCTACAATGAGCAGTTCTTC
TRBJ2-1	TRBV12-5	-	-	CASGLPAGAQPNEQFF	TGTGCTAGTGGTTTGCCCGCAGGGGCGCAGCCTAATGAGCAGTTCTTC
TRBJ1-2	TRBV12-3/TRBV12-4	-	-	CASSSVDTSGYTF	TGTGCCAGCAGTTCCGTCGACACGAGTGGCTACACCTTC
TRBJ1-1	TRBV15	TRBD1	-	CATSRGTGAEAFF	TGTGCCACCAGCAGGGGGACAGGGGCTGAAGCTTTCTTT
TRBJ2-7	TRBV20-1	-	-	CSASTGVGAIEQYF	TGCAGTGCTAGTACGGGGGTAGGGGCGATTGAGCAGTACTTC